The clone carrying this TCR beta chain was counted only a few times. What it recognizes is unknown. This sample is drawn from a study of blood T cells in healthy people across ages. General study findings and limits: Long-lived and aged donors differed, with more naive CD4+ cells and higher diversity in the long-lived.

The donors, healthy Caucasians from Russia, were aged roughly 6 to 90. Combining a sample-barcoded 5' primer with a J-beta primer mix, a second PCR ran for roughly 7 to 12 cycles. TCRdb fed the 5' RACE reads into MiXCR, producing one record per CDR3 protein. This sample has about 1.1 million distinct CDR3 sequences, with around two fifths found just once. This CDR3 has 16 amino acids. The V and J genes are TRBV21-1 and TRBJ1-2; the DNA was not used to check the table's D call, TRBD1. TRBV21-1 constitutes a pseudogene. Sample: blood. This TCR was recovered from a man in his late teens or twenties in good health. CDR3 in amino acids: CASSQNGPGRNYGYTF. CDR3 in DNA: TGTGCCAGCAGCCAAAACGGGCCAGGGCGTAACTATGGCTACACCTTC.